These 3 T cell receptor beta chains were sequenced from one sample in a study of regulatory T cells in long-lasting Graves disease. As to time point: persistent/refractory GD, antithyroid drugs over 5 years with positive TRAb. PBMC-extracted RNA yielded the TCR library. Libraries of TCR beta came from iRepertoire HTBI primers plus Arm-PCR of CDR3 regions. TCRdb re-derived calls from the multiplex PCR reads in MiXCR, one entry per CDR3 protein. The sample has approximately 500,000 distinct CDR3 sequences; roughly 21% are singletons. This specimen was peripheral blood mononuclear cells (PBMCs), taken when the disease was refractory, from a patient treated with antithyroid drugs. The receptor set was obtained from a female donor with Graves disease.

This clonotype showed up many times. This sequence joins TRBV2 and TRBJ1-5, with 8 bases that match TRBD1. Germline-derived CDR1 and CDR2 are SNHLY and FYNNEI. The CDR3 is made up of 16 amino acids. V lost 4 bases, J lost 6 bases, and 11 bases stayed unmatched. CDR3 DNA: TGTGCCAGCAGTGGAGGAGGACAGGGTAGGCGTCAGCCCCAGCATTTT. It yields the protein CASSGGGQGRRQPQHF.

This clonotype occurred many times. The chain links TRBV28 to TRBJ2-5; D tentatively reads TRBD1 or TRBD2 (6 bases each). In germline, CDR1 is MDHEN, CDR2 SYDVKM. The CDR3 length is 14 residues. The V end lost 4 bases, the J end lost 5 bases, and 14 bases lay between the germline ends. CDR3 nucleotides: TGTGCCAGCAGTTCAGGAGGGGGAAGGGAGACCCAGTACTTC. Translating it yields CASSSGGGRETQYF.

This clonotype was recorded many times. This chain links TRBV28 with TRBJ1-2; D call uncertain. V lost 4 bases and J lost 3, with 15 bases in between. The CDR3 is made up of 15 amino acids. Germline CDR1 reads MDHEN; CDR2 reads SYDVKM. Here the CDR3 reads CASSSGQVNDYGYTF. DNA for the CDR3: TGTGCCAGCAGTTCCGGGCAGGTGAACGACTATGGCTACACCTTC.